A selection of T cell receptor beta chains follows, all from one sample in a study of cytomegalovirus exposure and HLA in healthy donors. Assay: immunoSEQ multiplex PCR; the TCRdb copy retains only in-frame clones and omits some. The table lists around 170,000 clones, 80% to 85% of them singletons. The sequenced material came from PBMCs. The receptors stem from a young woman in good health and CMV-seronegative. CDR3s include the opening cysteine and the closing phenylalanine or tryptophan. A D gene is named only where the DNA matches it firmly. Some rows have no size entry. The others give once, few or many, or a class for an expanded clone.

V gene: TRBV14
J gene: TRBJ2-7
CDR3 length: 14
D gene: -
clone size: -
CDR3 DNA: TGTGCCAGCAGCAGAAGCGATGCGTTCTACGAGCAGTACTTC
CDR3 protein: CASSRSDAFYEQYF

V gene: TRBV6-1
J gene: TRBJ2-6
CDR3 length: 15
D gene: -
clone size: many
CDR3 DNA: TGTGCCAGCAGTGAAGAGGGGGTCGGGGCCAACGTCCTGACTTTC
CDR3 protein: CASSEEGVGANVLTF

V gene: TRBV30
J gene: TRBJ2-1
CDR3 length: 18
D gene: TRBD2
clone size: -
CDR3 DNA: TGTGCCTGGAGCGGCGGGACTAGCGGGTCTAGCTCCTACAATGAGCAGTTCTTC
CDR3 protein: CAWSGGTSGSSSYNEQFF

V gene: TRBV7-9
J gene: TRBJ2-1
CDR3 length: 16
D gene: TRBD2
clone size: -
CDR3 DNA: TGTGCCAGCACTTCCGACCGGGGGGACCTATACAATGAGCAGTTCTTC
CDR3 protein: CASTSDRGDLYNEQFF

V gene: TRBV7-9
J gene: TRBJ2-1
CDR3 length: 13
D gene: -
clone size: few
CDR3 DNA: TGTGCCAGCAGCTCCCACAGGGGAGGTGAGCAGTTCTTC
CDR3 protein: CASSSHRGGEQFF

V gene: TRBV5-6
J gene: TRBJ1-4
CDR3 length: 15
D gene: -
clone size: few
CDR3 DNA: TGTGCCAGCAGCCGGTCCGCTGCAACTAATGAAAAACTGTTTTTT
CDR3 protein: CASSRSAATNEKLFF

V gene: TRBV29-1
J gene: TRBJ1-3
CDR3 length: 14
D gene: -
clone size: -
CDR3 DNA: TGCAGCGTCCTGACAGGCGACTCTGGAAACACCATATATTTT
CDR3 protein: CSVLTGDSGNTIYF

V gene: TRBV6-5
J gene: TRBJ1-2
CDR3 length: 15
D gene: -
clone size: -
CDR3 DNA: TGTGCCAGCAGTTACGCGACAGGTGGCAACTATGGCTACACCTTC
CDR3 protein: CASSYATGGNYGYTF

V gene: TRBV5-4
J gene: TRBJ2-1
CDR3 length: 17
D gene: -
clone size: -
CDR3 DNA: TGTGCCAGCAGCCCGGCTTTGGCGGGGGCCTTCTACAATGAGCAGTTCTTC
CDR3 protein: CASSPALAGAFYNEQFF

V gene: TRBV2
J gene: TRBJ2-7
CDR3 length: 14
D gene: -
clone size: once
CDR3 DNA: TGTGCCAGCAGGGATACATGGGGAGTTACCGAGCAGTACTTC
CDR3 protein: CASRDTWGVTEQYF

V gene: TRBV28
J gene: TRBJ2-7
CDR3 length: 14
D gene: TRBD2
clone size: -
CDR3 DNA: TGTGCCAGCAGTTTTAACGGCGGGAGATACGAGCAGTACTTC
CDR3 protein: CASSFNGGRYEQYF

V gene: TRBV25-1
J gene: TRBJ1-2
CDR3 length: 18
D gene: TRBD1
clone size: -
CDR3 DNA: TGTGCCAGCAGTGATCCTACCCTCGGGACAGGGGTAGACTATGGCTACACCTTC
CDR3 protein: CASSDPTLGTGVDYGYTF

V gene: TRBV6-4
J gene: TRBJ1-1
CDR3 length: 14
D gene: TRBD1
clone size: -
CDR3 DNA: TGTGCCAGCAGTGTGACAGGGAAGGAGGGTGAAGCTTTCTTT
CDR3 protein: CASSVTGKEGEAFF

V gene: TRBV6-1
J gene: TRBJ1-5
CDR3 length: 15
D gene: -
clone size: once
CDR3 DNA: TGTGCCAGCAGTGAATGGGGGGAAACCAATCAGCCCCAGCATTTT
CDR3 protein: CASSEWGETNQPQHF

V gene: TRBV18
J gene: TRBJ2-1
CDR3 length: 16
D gene: -
clone size: -
CDR3 DNA: TGTGCCAGCTCACAAGGGACTCCTCTCACGGTGGATGAGCAGTTCTTC
CDR3 protein: CASSQGTPLTVDEQFF

V gene: TRBV25-1
J gene: TRBJ1-5
CDR3 length: 14
D gene: -
clone size: -
CDR3 DNA: TGTGCCAGCAGTGAGACGACAAGGCGCCAGCCCCAGCATTTT
CDR3 protein: CASSETTRRQPQHF

V gene: TRBV7-8
J gene: TRBJ2-2
CDR3 length: 15
D gene: TRBD1
clone size: -
CDR3 DNA: TGTGCCAGCAGCTCCCGACAGGGCAACACCGGGGAGCTGTTTTTT
CDR3 protein: CASSSRQGNTGELFF

V gene: TRBV13
J gene: TRBJ2-2
CDR3 length: 14
D gene: -
clone size: -
CDR3 DNA: TGTGCCAGCAGCTTTCAGCGAACGGTCGGGGAGCTGTTTTTT
CDR3 protein: CASSFQRTVGELFF

V gene: TRBV18
J gene: TRBJ1-4
CDR3 length: 14
D gene: TRBD1
clone size: -
CDR3 DNA: TGTGCCAGCTCACCCGGGACAGATAATGAAAAACTGTTTTTT
CDR3 protein: CASSPGTDNEKLFF

V gene: TRBV7-9
J gene: TRBJ1-5
CDR3 length: 13
D gene: TRBD1
clone size: -
CDR3 DNA: TGTGCCAGCAGCCACCCAGGGGGGCAGCCCCAGCATTTT
CDR3 protein: CASSHPGGQPQHF

V gene: TRBV27
J gene: TRBJ1-5
CDR3 length: 16
D gene: -
clone size: -
CDR3 DNA: TGTGCCAGCAGTTTATCTTGGCTTTATAGCAATCAGCCCCAGCATTTT
CDR3 protein: CASSLSWLYSNQPQHF

V gene: TRBV27
J gene: TRBJ2-7
CDR3 length: 15
D gene: TRBD1
clone size: -
CDR3 DNA: TGTGCCAGCAGTCTTATGACAGGGGGCGAATCCGAGCAGTACTTC
CDR3 protein: CASSLMTGGESEQYF

V gene: TRBV6-1
J gene: TRBJ2-5
CDR3 length: 15
D gene: TRBD1
clone size: -
CDR3 DNA: TGTGCCAGCAGTGATGGGACAGGATCTCAAGAGACCCAGTACTTC
CDR3 protein: CASSDGTGSQETQYF

V gene: TRBV30
J gene: TRBJ1-1
CDR3 length: 13
D gene: TRBD1
clone size: -
CDR3 DNA: TGTGCCTGGGAACAGGGGGCGGACACTGAAGCTTTCTTT
CDR3 protein: CAWEQGADTEAFF

V gene: TRBV6-1
J gene: TRBJ1-4
CDR3 length: 14
D gene: -
clone size: -
CDR3 DNA: TGTGCCACCGCAGCGGGGGGAGGTAATGAAAAACTGTTTTTT
CDR3 protein: CATAAGGGNEKLFF

V gene: TRBV5-6
J gene: TRBJ2-1
CDR3 length: 14
D gene: -
clone size: -
CDR3 DNA: TGTGCCAGCAGCCCACCAAACAGGTTCAATGAGCAGTTCTTC
CDR3 protein: CASSPPNRFNEQFF

V gene: TRBV7-8
J gene: TRBJ1-4
CDR3 length: 15
D gene: -
clone size: -
CDR3 DNA: TGTGCCAGCAGCTTAGCGCTAGGGGATAATGAAAAACTGTTTTTT
CDR3 protein: CASSLALGDNEKLFF

V gene: TRBV29-1
J gene: TRBJ1-1
CDR3 length: 12
D gene: TRBD1
clone size: -
CDR3 DNA: TGCAGCGTGAAAGACAGGGGGCCTGAAGCTTTCTTT
CDR3 protein: CSVKDRGPEAFF

V gene: TRBV25-1
J gene: TRBJ2-1
CDR3 length: 14
D gene: -
clone size: -
CDR3 DNA: TGTGCCAGCATATCGGGGGATGCGCCGCTGGAGCAGTTCTTC
CDR3 protein: CASISGDAPLEQFF

V gene: TRBV9
J gene: TRBJ2-1
CDR3 length: 15
D gene: TRBD1
clone size: -
CDR3 DNA: TGTGCCAGCAGCGTATTACAGGGGATGGCGGATGAGCAGTTCTTC
CDR3 protein: CASSVLQGMADEQFF

V gene: TRBV2
J gene: TRBJ2-3
CDR3 length: 14
D gene: TRBD1
clone size: -
CDR3 DNA: TGTGCCAGCCGGCTCACAGGGGGCACAGATACGCAGTATTTT
CDR3 protein: CASRLTGGTDTQYF

V gene: TRBV6-5
J gene: TRBJ2-2
CDR3 length: 14
D gene: TRBD1
clone size: -
CDR3 DNA: TGTGCCAGCGGGAGACAGGGAAAGACCGGGGAGCTGTTTTTT
CDR3 protein: CASGRQGKTGELFF

V gene: TRBV2
J gene: TRBJ2-7
CDR3 length: 17
D gene: TRBD2
clone size: -
CDR3 DNA: TGTGCCAGCAGTGAACTTCACCTAGGACTAGCGATCGACGAGCAGTACTTC
CDR3 protein: CASSELHLGLAIDEQYF

V gene: TRBV28
J gene: TRBJ2-1
CDR3 length: 11
D gene: -
clone size: -
CDR3 DNA: TGTGCCAGCAGTTTAGGGCTAGCTCAGTTCTTC
CDR3 protein: CASSLGLAQFF